These 14 T cell receptor beta chains originate from one sample sequenced in a study of shared clonotypes between healthy human individuals. Sequencing was performed with immunoSEQ multiplex PCR; in TCRdb, only in-frame clones are kept and a portion is missing. The repertoire holds roughly 450,000 clones, with 79% as singletons. The sequenced sample was PBMCs. The receptors stem from a woman in her forties in good health. Some clones in this sample may be carry-over from other donors' samples.

The chain couples TRBV7-7 to TRBJ2-5; TRBD1 aligns across 9 bases. The CDR3 length is 15 residues. Germline lookup yields CDR1 SSHAT and CDR2 FNYEAQ (reference sequence). The V gene end was trimmed by 1 base and the J gene end by 4 bases; junction bases not matched to a gene: 4. The DNA for the CDR3 is TGTGCCAGCAGCTTAGGGACAGGGGAACCAGAGACCCAGTACTTC. Amino acid sequence: CASSLGTGEPETQYF.

This clone has only one observation. V is TRBV19 and J is TRBJ2-5, with D unresolved. The CDR3 consists of 16 residues. CDR1 is LNHDA, CDR2 SQIVND, per germline (reference sequence). Trimming stripped 5 bases from V and 0 bases from J, with 16 bases between. The DNA for the CDR3 is TGTGCCAGTAGTCCTCACCCCCTCCGGAACCAAGAGACCCAGTACTTC. It is translated as CASSPHPLRNQETQYF.

V and J are TRBV7-2 and TRBJ1-1, with D maybe TRBD1 (5 bases). Between the trimmed V and J ends, which lost 4 bases and 5 bases, there was a span of 11 bases. In germline, CDR1 is SGHTA, CDR2 FQGNSA. The CDR3 spans 13 residues. DNA of the CDR3: TGTGCCAGCAGCTGGGGGGTCAAAACTGAAGCTTTCTTT. This sequence encodes CASSWGVKTEAFF.

V gene TRBV6-1 combines with J gene TRBJ1-1, with 9 bases identical to TRBD1. Germline CDR1 reads MNHNS; CDR2 reads SASEGT. Trimming at V came to 1 base and at J to 4 bases, leaving 7 bases not matched to a gene. The CDR3 length is 16 residues. The CDR3 loop is CASSEGTGDLATEAFF. Here the CDR3 DNA reads TGTGCCAGCAGTGAAGGGACAGGGGATCTGGCCACTGAAGCTTTCTTT.

This clone was detected many times. The rearrangement uses TRBV14 and TRBJ2-4; tentatively, D is TRBD2 (5 bases). Between the trimmed V and J ends, which lost 0 bases and 0 bases, there was a span of 24 bases. Per the germline V gene, CDR1 is SGHDN and CDR2 is FVKESK. This CDR3 comprises 21 residues. The CDR3 loop reads CASSQDRLGTRVSRAKNIQYF. The CDR3 DNA is TGTGCCAGCAGCCAAGATCGCTTGGGAACTAGAGTCAGCAGAGCCAAAAACATTCAGTACTTC.

The chain links TRBV4-1 to TRBJ2-1, with no clear D. The V gene lost 0 bases and the J gene lost 0 bases, with 6 bases spanning the gap. The CDR3 contains 15 residues. Germline lookup yields CDR1 MGHRA and CDR2 YSYEKL. The CDR3 sequence is CASSQEYSSYNEQFF. In DNA form, the CDR3 reads TGCGCCAGCAGCCAAGAATATTCCTCCTACAATGAGCAGTTCTTC.

CDR3 protein: CASSPTGYSYEQYF. CDR3 in DNA: TGTGCCAGCAGCCCGACAGGGTACTCCTACGAGCAGTACTTC. J is TRBJ2-7 and V is TRBV5-4; TRBD1 aligns across 7 bases. The CDR3 is made up of 14 amino acids. With V trimmed by 4 bases and J by 0 bases, 4 bases remained unmatched. CDR1 SGHNT and CDR2 YYREEE come from the germline V gene (reference sequence).

This CDR3 reads CASSESAPRGNTIYF. CDR3 sequence (DNA): TGTGCCAGCAGTGAATCGGCCCCCCGGGGAAACACCATATATTTT. This chain uses TRBV25-1 with TRBJ1-3, with D uncertain. Germline V CDR1 and CDR2: MGHDK, SYGVNS. The CDR3 loop spans 15 amino acids. With 1 base removed from V and 4 bases from J, the gap between germline ends came to 11 bases.

A remark on this clone: The junction shows a germline mismatch at one end, possibly a read error. The chain is built from TRBV5-5 and TRBJ2-2, with D perhaps matching TRBD2 (5 bases). Germline CDR1 SGHKS, CDR2 YYEKEE (reference sequence). The CDR3 runs 15 residues. CDR3 region: CASTLRLTGSGELFF. CDR3 coding DNA: TGTGCCAGCACCTTGCGTTTGACGGGGTCCGGGGAGCTGTTTTTT.

This sequence joins TRBV7-2 and TRBJ2-7; D gene ambiguous. Germline V gene data show CDR1 as SGHTA and CDR2 as FQGNSA. V lost 3 bases and J 0 bases, leaving 9 bases between the germline ends. This CDR3 is built from 14 residues. This CDR3 reads CASSLAPSSYEQYF. The CDR3 DNA follows: TGTGCCAGCAGCTTGGCACCTAGCTCCTACGAGCAGTACTTC.

Worth noting for this clone: A read error may be the cause here, since a much bigger clone is one base away. The chain recombines TRBV7-3 with TRBJ2-2, with TRBD2 as a possible D gene (6 bases). Looked up from germline, CDR1 is SGHTA and CDR2 is FQGTGA. The V end lost 3 bases, the J end lost 4 bases, and 6 bases lay between the germline ends. This CDR3 is 13 amino acids long. As DNA, the CDR3 is TGTGCCAGCAGCTTCGGGGGCACCGGGGAGCTGTTTTTT. It translates to CASSFGGTGELFF.

The CDR3 loop is CASSTGAPRRDEQYF. The CDR3 DNA is TGTGCCAGCAGCACCGGGGCCCCAAGACGAGACGAGCAGTACTTC. The V call is TRBV7-8, the J call TRBJ2-7; either TRBD1 or TRBD2 may fit D (5 bases each). V was clipped by 5 bases and J by 5 bases, with 19 bases between them. The CDR3 contains 15 residues. The germline gives CDR1 SGHVS, CDR2 FQNEAQ.

Notes on this clone: Its ends do not fully match the called genes, so a read error is possible. The CDR3 here is CAISLTVTGANVLTF. As DNA, the CDR3 is TGTGCCATCAGCTTGACAGTAACTGGGGCCAACGTCCTGACTTTC. The rearrangement links TRBV7-3 to TRBJ2-6; TRBD1 is a possible D gene (5 bases). The CDR3 consists of 15 residues. Germline loops: CDR1 SGHTA, CDR2 FQGTGA.

This chain uses TRBV29-1 with TRBJ2-2; 8 bases agree with TRBD1. The CDR3 runs 13 residues. With V trimmed by 7 bases and J by 4 bases, 5 bases remained unmatched. CDR1 is SQVTM and CDR2 is ANQGSEA in the germline V gene. DNA for the CDR3: TGCAGCGCCCGGACAGGGAGCACCGGGGAGCTGTTTTTT. It specifies CSARTGSTGELFF.